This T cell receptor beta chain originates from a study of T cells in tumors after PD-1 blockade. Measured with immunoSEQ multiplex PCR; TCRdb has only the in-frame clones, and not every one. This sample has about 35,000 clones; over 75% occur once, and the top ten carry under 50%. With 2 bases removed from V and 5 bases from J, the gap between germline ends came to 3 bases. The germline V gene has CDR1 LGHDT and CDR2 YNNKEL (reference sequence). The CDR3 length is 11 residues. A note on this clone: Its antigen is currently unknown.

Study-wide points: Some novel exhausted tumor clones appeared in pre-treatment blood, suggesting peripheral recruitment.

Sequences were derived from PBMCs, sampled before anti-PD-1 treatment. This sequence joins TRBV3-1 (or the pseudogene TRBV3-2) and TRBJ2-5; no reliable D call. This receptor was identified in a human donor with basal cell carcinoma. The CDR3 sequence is CASSQTETQYF. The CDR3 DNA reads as TGTGCCAGCAGCCAAACCGAGACCCAGTACTTC.